Described below is a single T cell receptor beta chain sequence and its context. This clone was observed a handful of times. Its target antigen remains unknown. Base qualities are not recorded, but no much larger clone differs from it by a single base. The immunoSEQ Assay, a bias-controlled multiplex PCR, was used to amplify TCRbeta CDR3 regions from genomic DNA. Concerning the study's data processing: Within the assay, amplification of reference gene primers was used to estimate how many nucleated cells each sample contained. To quantify the absolute abundance of each unique TCRbeta CDR3 rearrangement, sequence reads were collapsed and filtered. For each sample, productive Simpson clonality was calculated by taking the square root of Simpson's diversity index across productive rearrangements. What TCRdb holds here is the immuneACCESS table cut down to in-frame rearrangements. Part of the clones is not present; checked against another copy, under half of the missing clones reflect an unresolved V gene, and the others are unexplained. V and J calls plus clone size are reproduced from that table; the DNA served to infer D and trimming. Across this sample there are 130,000 or so clones, with 70% to 90% seen only once. 7.5% to 8.5% of the sample is held by the ten biggest clonotypes.

This sample was taken from a study of blood T cell repertoires in COVID-19 (dated by TCRdb to about 2020). For the study in its entirety: The collaborator samples originated in the United States, Italy and Spain and spanned the acute and convalescent phases of COVID-19. The material from the prospective study consisted of cDNA or gDNA derived from T cells, B-cell-depleted T cells, or PBMCs. Subjects who had been exposed to COVID-19, were actively infected with it, or had recovered from it provided the deeply sampled blood TCRbeta repertoires that made up the dataset. The repertoires were released in a freely available public database intended as a resource for research on the immune response to SARS-CoV-2. Samples were obtained from the ongoing ImmuneRACE study (first 160 participants) and from 950 to 1,500 subjects provided by 6 global collaborators. The sample metadata nearly always contained a de-identified subject ID, COVID-19 status, age in years and sex. Where available, HLA class I and class II types were obtained from metadata supplied by the sample provider rather than from assay-based typing. The research as a whole found: The quantity of clinical and demographic metadata differed by source and by participant and was supplied without curation.

Each collaborating institution followed its own protocols to collect whole blood in K2EDTA tubes. For TCRbeta analysis, collaborators shipped samples as frozen whole blood, isolated PBMCs, or DNA extracted from either of those sample types. The cysteine opens and the phenylalanine closes a CDR3 of 13 amino acids. Only the CDR3 region is kept as DNA, spanning 39 bases read in frame from base 1. Per the germline V gene, SGHRS is the CDR1 and YFSETQ is the CDR2. The V end loses 1 base and the J end loses 7 bases, and a stretch of 9 bases separates them. This receptor was taken from a woman aged 55-69 years with acute or convalescent COVID-19. The rearranged segments are TRBV5-1 and TRBJ2-1, with no reliable assignment of the D segment. Material: peripheral blood. The CDR3 reads CASSLSSQNEQFF. The bases are TGCGCCAGCAGCTTGTCTTCCCAGAATGAGCAGTTCTTC.